A selection of T cell receptor beta chains follows, all from one sample in a study of OX40 agonist ivuxolimab in advanced cancers. Generated by immunoSEQ multiplex PCR, the TCRdb table keeps only in-frame clones and is missing some. The data hold about 52,000 clones, with roughly 91% observed a single time. The sequencing here drew on CD4+ or CD8+ T cells sorted from blood, taken in a trial of the OX40 agonist ivuxolimab. Receptors were obtained from an adult with an advanced solid tumor such as melanoma, head and neck, liver or kidney cancer. CDR3s include the opening cysteine and the closing phenylalanine or tryptophan. D genes are given only for firm matches. Size tells how often a clone was seen (once, few, many) or the class of an expanded clone, and some rows leave it out.

j_call | v_call | d_call | clone_size | cdr3_nt | cdr3_aa
TRBJ1-5 | TRBV6-6 | - | - | TGTGCCAGCAGTTTTGGTCAGCCCCAGCATTTT | CASSFGQPQHF
TRBJ2-7 | TRBV2 | - | - | TGTGCCAGCGGGTCAGACGAGCAGTACTTC | CASGSDEQYF
TRBJ2-7 | TRBV27 | TRBD1 | - | TGTGCCAGCAGTCTCGACAGGGCAAACGAGCAGTACTTC | CASSLDRANEQYF
TRBJ2-1 | TRBV11-2 | - | - | TGTGCCAGCAGCTTGGGTTATGAGCAGTTCTTC | CASSLGYEQFF
TRBJ2-2 | TRBV7-9 | - | - | TGTGCCAGCAGCTTAGTTCTGGTTTATTCTTCCGGAAACACCGGGGAGCTGTTTTTT | CASSLVLVYSSGNTGELFF
TRBJ1-1 | TRBV5-1 | TRBD1 | - | TGCGCCAGCAGCATCCGGGACAGGGGTCCAACTGAAGCTTTCTTT | CASSIRDRGPTEAFF
TRBJ2-7 | TRBV4-1 | - | - | TGCGCCAGCCTAAAAGGGGGTGAGCAGTACTTC | CASLKGGEQYF
TRBJ1-1 | TRBV27 | TRBD1 | - | TGTGCCAGCGGACAGGGCGGTTGGGACACTGAAGCTTTCTTT | CASGQGGWDTEAFF
TRBJ1-1 | TRBV6-4 | - | - | TGTGCCAGCAGTGACAGAGTAGGGTCGGACGGTGAAGCTTTCTTT | CASSDRVGSDGEAFF
TRBJ2-1 | TRBV21-1 | - | - | TGTGCCAGCAGCAAAGGGGGGAGCGGGAGGAACAACAATGAGCAGTTCTTC | CASSKGGSGRNNNEQFF
TRBJ2-1 | TRBV27 | TRBD2 | - | TGTGCCAGCAGCCAAGCGGGAGGCGGCTACAATGAGCAGTTCTTC | CASSQAGGGYNEQFF
TRBJ2-1 | TRBV9 | TRBD2 | - | TGTGCCAGCACCAGGACTAGCGGGGTTTACAATGAGCAGTTCTTC | CASTRTSGVYNEQFF
TRBJ2-5 | TRBV10-3 | TRBD1 | - | TGTGCCATTCTCAATTCGACAGGGCCAGCACAAGAGACCCAGTACTTC | CAILNSTGPAQETQYF
TRBJ2-6 | TRBV9 | - | - | TGTGCCAGCAGCGTGAATTCTGGGGCCAACGTCCTGACTTTC | CASSVNSGANVLTF
TRBJ2-1 | TRBV11-3 | TRBD2 | - | TGTGCCAGCAGCTTATCTAGCGGGAGGGGCCCCTACAATGAGCAGTTCTTC | CASSLSSGRGPYNEQFF
TRBJ2-7 | TRBV2 | - | - | TGTGCCAGCAGGGGATACACCTACGAGCAGTACTTC | CASRGYTYEQYF
TRBJ1-2 | TRBV23-1 | - | once | TGCGCCAGCAGGTGGGTTTTGGGCTACACCTTC | CASRWVLGYTF
TRBJ2-7 | TRBV27 | - | - | TGTGCCAGCAGCCCATTCCAGGGGAGAGCCTACGAGCAGTACTTC | CASSPFQGRAYEQYF
TRBJ2-7 | TRBV21-1 | - | - | TGTGCCAGCAGCAAAGTGGTGGGACTAGCGGAGACTAGGAACGAGCAGTACTTC | CASSKVVGLAETRNEQYF
TRBJ2-5 | TRBV4-3 | - | - | TGCGCCAGCAGCCAAGATCTGGAGGAGACCCAGTACTTC | CASSQDLEETQYF
TRBJ2-7 | TRBV10-3 | - | - | TGTGCCATCACCCCCCACGCCGGCGACGAGCAGTACTTC | CAITPHAGDEQYF
TRBJ1-1 | TRBV10-1 | - | - | TGCGCCAGCAGTGAGTCCGTGACCAAGAACACTGAAGCTTTCTTT | CASSESVTKNTEAFF
TRBJ1-4 | TRBV9 | TRBD1 | once | TGTGCCAGACGGACAGGGTTCTTTGAAAAACTGTTTTTT | CARRTGFFEKLFF
TRBJ2-7 | TRBV14 | TRBD2 | - | TGTGCCAGCAGCTTACAGACTAGCGGGAGATCTTATGTGCAGTACTTC | CASSLQTSGRSYVQYF
TRBJ2-5 | TRBV13 | TRBD2 | - | TGTGCCAGCAGCTTAGGCCTAATGGCTAGCGGGACCCAAGAGACCCAGTACTTC | CASSLGLMASGTQETQYF
TRBJ2-1 | TRBV9 | - | - | TGTGCCAGCAGCTCGGGGGTCCAATACAATGAGCAGTTCTTC | CASSSGVQYNEQFF
TRBJ1-5 | TRBV19 | TRBD1 | - | TGTGCCAGTAGCCGACAGGGGCCCGGTCAGCCCCAGCATTTT | CASSRQGPGQPQHF
TRBJ2-7 | TRBV27 | - | - | TGTGCCAGCAGTCCCTCGGCGGGGCTAAGGACCTACGAGCAGTACTTC | CASSPSAGLRTYEQYF
TRBJ2-7 | TRBV27 | - | - | TGTGCCAGCAGTCGTAACTCCTACGAGCAGTACTTC | CASSRNSYEQYF
TRBJ1-1 | TRBV19 | - | - | TGTGCCAGTAGTCAATACAGGGTTAACACTGAAGCTTTCTTT | CASSQYRVNTEAFF
TRBJ1-2 | TRBV5-4 | TRBD1 | once | TGTGCCAGCAGCCTCGGACAGGGCTCTAGAGGCTACACCTTC | CASSLGQGSRGYTF
TRBJ2-3 | TRBV27 | - | - | TGTGCCAGCACCCGAGGGGGGGGCACAGATACGCAGTATTTT | CASTRGGGTDTQYF
TRBJ1-1 | TRBV6-1 | - | - | TGTGCCAGCAGTGAAGTGGAGAGTGAAGCTTTCTTT | CASSEVESEAFF
TRBJ2-2 | TRBV4-1 | - | - | TGCGCCAGCAGGGAGCAGGGTCTTTCTCCCGGGGAGCTGTTTTTT | CASREQGLSPGELFF
TRBJ1-3 | TRBV11-2 | - | - | TGTGCCAGCAGCTTTGGGAACACCATATATTTT | CASSFGNTIYF
TRBJ1-5 | TRBV4-1 | TRBD1 | - | TGCGCCAGCAGCCAAGATAGTAGGGGGCCTTATAGCAATCAGCCCCAGCATTTT | CASSQDSRGPYSNQPQHF
TRBJ2-7 | TRBV5-1 | TRBD2 | - | TGCGCCAGCAGCCGGGGACTAGCGGGAGCAGGTTCCTACGAGCAGTACTTC | CASSRGLAGAGSYEQYF
TRBJ1-1 | TRBV13 | - | - | TGTGCCACCCGGCTTACGGAGGGCACTGAAGCTTTCTTT | CATRLTEGTEAFF
TRBJ2-1 | TRBV4-3 | - | - | TGCGACAGCAGCCTAAGTCCAAGCTACAATGAGCAGTTCTTC | CDSSLSPSYNEQFF
TRBJ1-2 | TRBV6-1 | - | - | TGTGCCAGCAGTGAAGGGACAGAGGGTTTAGGCTATGGCTACACCTTC | CASSEGTEGLGYGYTF
TRBJ1-1 | TRBV27 | - | - | TGTGCCAGCAGTGCCGGGGGGGCCGCGGTCCCTGAAGCTTTCTTT | CASSAGGAAVPEAFF
TRBJ1-2 | TRBV14 | - | - | TGTGCCAGCAGCCAGGCTGCTTGGGACCCGCATGGCTACACCTTC | CASSQAAWDPHGYTF